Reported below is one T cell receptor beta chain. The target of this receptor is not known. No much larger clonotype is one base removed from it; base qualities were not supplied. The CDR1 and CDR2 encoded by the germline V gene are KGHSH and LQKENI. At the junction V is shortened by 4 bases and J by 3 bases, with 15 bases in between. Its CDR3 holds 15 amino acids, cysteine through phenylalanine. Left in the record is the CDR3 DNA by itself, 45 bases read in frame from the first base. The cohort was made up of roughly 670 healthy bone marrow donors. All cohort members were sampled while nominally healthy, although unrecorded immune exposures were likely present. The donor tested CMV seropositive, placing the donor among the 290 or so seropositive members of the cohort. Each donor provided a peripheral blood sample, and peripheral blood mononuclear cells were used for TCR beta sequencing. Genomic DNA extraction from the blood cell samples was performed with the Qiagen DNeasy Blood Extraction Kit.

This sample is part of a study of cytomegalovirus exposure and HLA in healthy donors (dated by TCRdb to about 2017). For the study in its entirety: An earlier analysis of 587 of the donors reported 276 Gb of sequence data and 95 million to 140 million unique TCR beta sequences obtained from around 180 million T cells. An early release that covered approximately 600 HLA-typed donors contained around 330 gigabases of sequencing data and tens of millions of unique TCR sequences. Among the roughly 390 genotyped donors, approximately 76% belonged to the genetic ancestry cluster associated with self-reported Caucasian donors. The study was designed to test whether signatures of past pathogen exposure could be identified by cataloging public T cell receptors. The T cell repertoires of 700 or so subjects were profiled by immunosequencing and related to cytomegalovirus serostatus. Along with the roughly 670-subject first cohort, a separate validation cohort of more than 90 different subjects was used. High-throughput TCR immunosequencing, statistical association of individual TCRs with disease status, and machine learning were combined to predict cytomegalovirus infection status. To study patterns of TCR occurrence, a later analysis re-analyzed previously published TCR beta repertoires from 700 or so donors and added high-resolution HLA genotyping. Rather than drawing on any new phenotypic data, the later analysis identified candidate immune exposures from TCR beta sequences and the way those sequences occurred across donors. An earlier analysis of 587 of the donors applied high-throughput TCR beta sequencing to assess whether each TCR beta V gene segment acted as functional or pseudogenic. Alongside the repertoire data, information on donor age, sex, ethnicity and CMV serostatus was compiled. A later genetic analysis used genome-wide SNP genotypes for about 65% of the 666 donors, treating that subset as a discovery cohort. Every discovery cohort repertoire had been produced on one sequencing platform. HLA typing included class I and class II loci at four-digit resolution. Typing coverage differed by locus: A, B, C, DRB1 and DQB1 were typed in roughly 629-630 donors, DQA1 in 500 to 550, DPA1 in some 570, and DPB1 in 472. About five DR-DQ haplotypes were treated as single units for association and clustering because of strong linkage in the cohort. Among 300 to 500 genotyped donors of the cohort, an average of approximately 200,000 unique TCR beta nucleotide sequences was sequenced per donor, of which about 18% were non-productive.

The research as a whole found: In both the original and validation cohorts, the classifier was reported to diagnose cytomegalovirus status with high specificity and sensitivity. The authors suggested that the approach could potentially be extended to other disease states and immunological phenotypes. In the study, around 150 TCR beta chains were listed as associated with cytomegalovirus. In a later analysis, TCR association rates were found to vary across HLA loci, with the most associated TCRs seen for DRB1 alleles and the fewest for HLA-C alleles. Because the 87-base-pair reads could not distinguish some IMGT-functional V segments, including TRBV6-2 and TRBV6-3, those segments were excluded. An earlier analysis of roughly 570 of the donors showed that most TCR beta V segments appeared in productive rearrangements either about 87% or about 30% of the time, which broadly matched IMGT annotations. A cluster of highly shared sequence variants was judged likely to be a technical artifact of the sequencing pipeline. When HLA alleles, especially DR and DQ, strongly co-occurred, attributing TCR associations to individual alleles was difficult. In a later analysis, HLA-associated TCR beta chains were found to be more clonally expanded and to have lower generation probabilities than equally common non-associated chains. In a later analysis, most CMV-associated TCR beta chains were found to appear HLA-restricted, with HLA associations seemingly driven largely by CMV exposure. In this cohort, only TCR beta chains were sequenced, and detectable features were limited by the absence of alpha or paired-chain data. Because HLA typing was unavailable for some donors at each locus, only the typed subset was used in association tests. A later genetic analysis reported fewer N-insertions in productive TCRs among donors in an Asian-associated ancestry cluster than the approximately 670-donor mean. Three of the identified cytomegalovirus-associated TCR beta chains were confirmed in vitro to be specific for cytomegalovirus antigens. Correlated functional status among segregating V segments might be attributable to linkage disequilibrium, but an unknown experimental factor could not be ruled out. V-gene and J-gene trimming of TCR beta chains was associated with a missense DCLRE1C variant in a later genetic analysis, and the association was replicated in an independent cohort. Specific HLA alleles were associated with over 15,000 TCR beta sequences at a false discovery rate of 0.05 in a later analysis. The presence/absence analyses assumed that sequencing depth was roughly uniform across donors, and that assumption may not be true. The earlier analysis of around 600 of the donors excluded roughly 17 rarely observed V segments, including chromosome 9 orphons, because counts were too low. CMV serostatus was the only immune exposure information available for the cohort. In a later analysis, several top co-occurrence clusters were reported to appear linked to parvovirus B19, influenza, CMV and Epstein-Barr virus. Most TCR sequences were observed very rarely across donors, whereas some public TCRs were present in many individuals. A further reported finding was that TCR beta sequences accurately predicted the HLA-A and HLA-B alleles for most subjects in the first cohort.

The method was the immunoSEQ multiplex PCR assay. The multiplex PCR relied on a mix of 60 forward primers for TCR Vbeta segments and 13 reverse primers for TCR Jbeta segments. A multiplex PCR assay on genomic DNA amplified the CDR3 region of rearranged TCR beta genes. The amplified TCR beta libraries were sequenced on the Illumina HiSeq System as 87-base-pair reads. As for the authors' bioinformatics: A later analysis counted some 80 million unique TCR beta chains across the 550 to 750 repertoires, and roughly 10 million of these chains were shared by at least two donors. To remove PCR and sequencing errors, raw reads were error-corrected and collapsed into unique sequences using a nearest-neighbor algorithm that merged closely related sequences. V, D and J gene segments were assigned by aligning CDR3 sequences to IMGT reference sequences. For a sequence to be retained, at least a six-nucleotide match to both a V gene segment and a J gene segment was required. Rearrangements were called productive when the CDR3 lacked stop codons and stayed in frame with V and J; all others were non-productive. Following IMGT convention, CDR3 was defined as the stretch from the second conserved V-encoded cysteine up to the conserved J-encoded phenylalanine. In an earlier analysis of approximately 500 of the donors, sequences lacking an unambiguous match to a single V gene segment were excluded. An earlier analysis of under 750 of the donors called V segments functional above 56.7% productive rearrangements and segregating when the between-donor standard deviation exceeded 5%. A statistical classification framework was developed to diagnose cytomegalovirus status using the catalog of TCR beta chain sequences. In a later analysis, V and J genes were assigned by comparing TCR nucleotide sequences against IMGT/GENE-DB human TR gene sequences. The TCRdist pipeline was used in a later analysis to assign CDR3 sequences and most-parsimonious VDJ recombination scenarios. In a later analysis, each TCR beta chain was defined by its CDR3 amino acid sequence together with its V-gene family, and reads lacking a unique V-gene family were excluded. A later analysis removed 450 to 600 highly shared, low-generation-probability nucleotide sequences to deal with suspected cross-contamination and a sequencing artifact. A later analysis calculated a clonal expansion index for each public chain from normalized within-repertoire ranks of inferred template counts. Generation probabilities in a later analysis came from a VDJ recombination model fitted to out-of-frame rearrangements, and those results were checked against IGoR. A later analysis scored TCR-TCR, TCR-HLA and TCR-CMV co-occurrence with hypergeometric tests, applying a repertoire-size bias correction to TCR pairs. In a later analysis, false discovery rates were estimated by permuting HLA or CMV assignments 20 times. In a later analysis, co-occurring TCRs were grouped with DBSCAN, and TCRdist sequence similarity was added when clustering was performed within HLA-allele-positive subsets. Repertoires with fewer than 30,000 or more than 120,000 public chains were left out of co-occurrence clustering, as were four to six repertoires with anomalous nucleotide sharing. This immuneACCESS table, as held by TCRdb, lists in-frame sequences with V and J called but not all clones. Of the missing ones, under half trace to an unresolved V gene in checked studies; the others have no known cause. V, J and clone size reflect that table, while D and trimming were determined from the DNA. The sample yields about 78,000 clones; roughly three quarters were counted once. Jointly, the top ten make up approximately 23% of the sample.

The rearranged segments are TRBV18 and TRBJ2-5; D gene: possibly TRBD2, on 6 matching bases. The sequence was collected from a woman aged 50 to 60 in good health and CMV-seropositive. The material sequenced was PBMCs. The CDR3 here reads CASSLDKGGEETQYF. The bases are TGTGCCAGCTCACTTGATAAAGGCGGGGAAGAGACCCAGTACTTC.